A single sample gave rise to the 32 T cell receptor beta chains below, sequenced in a study of cytomegalovirus exposure and HLA in healthy donors. PCR primers comprised 60 Vbeta and 13 Jbeta primers. Sequencing was performed with immunoSEQ multiplex PCR; in TCRdb, only in-frame clones are kept and a portion is missing. The sample holds 150,000 to 200,000 clones; around 81% are singletons and the top ten take approximately 2.2%. Sequencing input: PBMCs. These receptor sequences come from a young woman in good health and CMV-seropositive.

This clone was seen once. This sequence joins TRBV7-6 and TRBJ2-1; the match to TRBD2 covers 10 bases. In germline, CDR1 is SGHVS, CDR2 FNYEAQ. V was pared by 3 bases and J by 10 bases, with 9 bases of the junction left unmatched. The CDR3 has 15 amino acids. The CDR3 region is CASSFLAGEQWEQFF. The CDR3 nucleotides read TGTGCCAGCAGCTTCCTAGCGGGAGAACAATGGGAGCAGTTCTTC.

The CDR3 sequence is CSARQGGELFF. The DNA for the CDR3 is TGCAGTGCTAGACAGGGAGGGGAGCTGTTTTTT. The V call is TRBV20-1, the J call TRBJ2-2; possible D gene TRBD1, 5 bases. Germline assignment: CDR1 DFQATT and CDR2 SNEGSKA (reference sequence). This CDR3 contains 11 residues. V lost 2 bases and J lost 8, with 6 bases in between.

The table lists this clone with a few counts. V gene TRBV27 combines with J gene TRBJ2-5, with D uncertain. The germline CDR1 and CDR2 sequences are MNHEY and SMNVEV (reference sequence). This CDR3 spans 16 amino acids. Deletions cut 1 base from V and 1 base from J, with 13 bases between. CDR3 in amino acids: CASSLYRGGTQETQYF. CDR3 DNA sequence: TGTGCCAGCAGTTTATACCGCGGCGGAACCCAAGAGACCCAGTACTTC.

The gene calls are TRBV7-9 and TRBJ1-1; D not resolved. CDR3 length: 14 residues. The germline V and J ends were trimmed by 1 base and 3 bases, with 9 bases remaining between them. Germline V gives CDR1 SEHNR, CDR2 FQNEAQ (reference sequence). The CDR3 nucleotides read TGTGCCAGCAGCTTAGGAGGGTGGGACACTGAAGCTTTCTTT. Amino acids: CASSLGGWDTEAFF.

The chain links TRBV5-1 to TRBJ2-2; a weak D match, TRBD1 (5 bases). Germline V gene data show CDR1 as SGHRS and CDR2 as YFSETQ. The CDR3 has 15 residues. Trimming pared 4 bases from V and 0 bases from J, leaving 10 bases between. As DNA, the CDR3 is TGCGCCAGCAGCCCCAGGGTGGCGAACACCGGGGAGCTGTTTTTT. This encodes CASSPRVANTGELFF.

The gene calls are TRBV18 and TRBJ1-1, with no clear D. CDR1 is KGHSH and CDR2 is LQKENI in the germline V gene. The CDR3 contains 18 residues. Trimming left V 3 bases short and J 1 base short, with 21 bases between. CDR3 region: CASSPRMARELSNTEAFF. As DNA, the CDR3 is TGTGCCAGCTCACCTCGGATGGCGCGGGAGCTGTCGAACACTGAAGCTTTCTTT.

This clone was observed a single time. This chain joins TRBV27 and TRBJ1-2, with D unclear. This CDR3 is built from 14 residues. Germline V gene sequence: CDR1 MNHEY, CDR2 SMNVEV (reference sequence). The ends were cut back, 6 bases at V and 0 bases at J, with 11 bases in the middle. Written as DNA, the CDR3 is TGTGCCAGCAGGACGACTTTAGCTAACTATGGCTACACCTTC. Translated: CASRTTLANYGYTF.

The chain is built from TRBV4-3 and TRBJ1-2; maybe TRBD1 (6 bases). The CDR3 is made up of 17 amino acids. The ends were cut back, 0 bases at V and 3 bases at J, with 17 bases in the middle. CDR1 is LGHNA, CDR2 YSLEER, per germline. The CDR3 nucleotides read TGCGCCAGCAGCCAAGAAATCCCGAGGACAGACGACTATGGCTACACCTTC. It specifies CASSQEIPRTDDYGYTF.

The V gene is TRBV28, the J gene TRBJ1-5, with 8 bases aligning to TRBD1. Germline V gene data show CDR1 as MDHEN and CDR2 as SYDVKM. V dropped 6 bases and J dropped 6; count of bases not matched to a gene: 7. The CDR3 length is 14 residues. DNA for the CDR3: TGTGCCAGCAGAATACAGGGGGTCGGTCAGCCCCAGCATTTT. Its protein is CASRIQGVGQPQHF.

This sequence joins TRBV5-4 and TRBJ1-1; perhaps TRBD1 as D (6 bases). V gave up 0 bases and J gave up 5 bases, with 11 bases separating them. CDR1 SGHNT and CDR2 YYREEE come from the germline V gene (reference sequence). This CDR3 contains 14 residues. The CDR3 DNA follows: TGTGCCAGCAGCTTGGTCGCGAGGGGGACTGAAGCTTTCTTT. Its translation: CASSLVARGTEAFF.

The rearrangement links TRBV2 to TRBJ2-1; 8 nucleotides agree with TRBD2. The CDR3 is made up of 13 amino acids. Germline V CDR1 and CDR2: SNHLY, FYNNEI. After removal of 5 bases from V and 9 bases from J, the junction contained 6 bases not matched to a gene. CDR3 in DNA: TGTGCCAGCAGTCTGAGACTAGCGTGTGAGCAGTTCTTC. As protein: CASSLRLACEQFF.

The CDR3: CASSFKDIGPYEQYF. The CDR3 DNA is TGCGCCAGCAGCTTTAAGGACATCGGACCCTACGAGCAGTACTTC. V gene TRBV5-1 combines with J gene TRBJ2-5; a weak D match, TRBD1 (5 bases). Near its end, the DNA agrees better with TRBJ2-7, so the J call may be wrong. The germline CDR1 and CDR2 sequences are SGHRS and YFSETQ. The CDR3 extends over 15 amino acids.

The rearrangement uses TRBV6-5 and TRBJ1-1; tentative D call: TRBD1 (6 bases). The germline CDR1 and CDR2 sequences are MNHEY and SVGAGI. Trimming removed 7 bases at V and 1 base at J, with 16 bases between. The CDR3 has 15 amino acids. DNA of the CDR3: TGTGCCAGCACCCCTGCAGGGGCTGGGAACACTGAAGCTTTCTTT. Protein: CASTPAGAGNTEAFF.

The CDR3, as DNA: TGTGCCAGTAGGGACAGGGGAGCTAGCAATCAGCCCCAGCATTTT. This sequence encodes CASRDRGASNQPQHF. This rearrangement joins TRBV19 to TRBJ1-5; TRBD1 matches 9 bases. J was trimmed by 0 bases and V by 6 bases; bases with no gene match: 3. The CDR3 length is 15 residues. CDR1 and CDR2 from the germline V gene are LNHDA and SQIVND (reference sequence).

The CDR3 protein is CASSFGTSNTEAFF. The CDR3 DNA sequence: TGTGCCAGCAGCTTCGGGACATCCAACACTGAAGCTTTCTTT. The chain combines TRBV9 with TRBJ1-1, with TRBD1 as a possible D gene (6 bases). Trimming pared 4 bases from V and 2 bases from J, leaving 12 bases between. The CDR3 loop spans 14 amino acids. In germline, CDR1 is SGDLS, CDR2 YYNGEE.

This clone was seen a few times. The chain combines TRBV5-6 with TRBJ1-2, with 8 bases fitting TRBD1. V shed 2 bases and J 8 bases; nucleotides not matched to a gene: 2. Germline V gene data show CDR1 as SGHDT and CDR2 as YYEEEE. The CDR3 totals 12 residues. The CDR3 is CASSFRDRGYTF. The CDR3 DNA is TGTGCCAGCAGCTTCCGGGACAGGGGCTACACCTTC.

The chain joins TRBV6-5 to TRBJ1-4, with a tentative D call TRBD1 (6 bases). Trimming left V 6 bases short and J 8 bases short, with 10 bases between. Germline V gene lookup returns CDR1 MNHEY and CDR2 SVGAGI. This CDR3 has 12 residues. The CDR3 sequence: CASRTGPEKLFF. The CDR3 DNA is TGTGCCAGCAGGACAGGCCCGGAAAAACTGTTTTTT.

This chain uses TRBV6-6 with TRBJ1-1; D is uncertain. Germline-derived CDR1 and CDR2 are MNHNY and SVGAGI (reference sequence). The CDR3 contains 16 residues. The ends were cut back, 2 bases at V and 1 base at J, with 14 bases in the middle. CDR3 nucleotides: TGTGCCAGCAGTTACGGAGGTGGGGAGAGGAACACTGAAGCTTTCTTT. It encodes CASSYGGGERNTEAFF.

CDR3 region: CAWSPQGEQFF. CDR3 sequence (DNA): TGTGCCTGGAGCCCACAGGGGGAGCAGTTCTTC. The gene calls are TRBV30 and TRBJ2-1; 7 nucleotides align to TRBD1. CDR3 size: 11 residues. The V gene end was trimmed by 3 bases and the J gene end by 10 bases; junction bases not matched to a gene: 3. Germline CDR1 is GTSNPN and CDR2 is SVGIG (reference sequence).

The chain employs TRBV6-1 and TRBJ1-2, with TRBD1 matching over 8 bases. The J segment lost 5 bases and the V segment lost 4 bases, leaving 9 bases of the junction unmatched. Germline CDR1 is MNHNS and CDR2 is SASEGT. CDR3 length equals 15 residues. The CDR3 DNA reads as TGTGCCAGCAGTGGCTATGGACAGGGCGTTTATGGCTACACCTTC. Encoded protein: CASSGYGQGVYGYTF.

The chain combines TRBV4-1 with TRBJ2-5, with D unclear. Trimming took off 0 bases at V and 5 bases at J, with 7 bases between the two ends. CDR1 MGHRA and CDR2 YSYEKL come from the germline V gene. CDR3 size: 13 residues. CDR3 DNA: TGCGCCAGCAGCCAAGATCCCCGGGAGACCCAGTACTTC. Translated, it gives CASSQDPRETQYF.

A few counts support this clone. The chain recombines TRBV4-3 with TRBJ2-1; 12 bases fit TRBD2. This CDR3 is 15 amino acids long. The germline CDR1 and CDR2 sequences are LGHNA and YSLEER. The V gene end was trimmed by 4 bases and the J gene end by 6 bases; junction bases not matched to a gene: 4. CDR3 loop: CASSRRLAGANEQFF. CDR3 in DNA: TGCGCCAGCAGCCGCAGACTAGCGGGGGCCAATGAGCAGTTCTTC.

The rearrangement links TRBV6-5 to TRBJ1-1; 7 bases are shared with TRBD1. The CDR3 is 14 amino acids. Germline CDR1 MNHEY, CDR2 SVGAGI. Trimming at V came to 2 bases and at J to 1 base, leaving 1 base not matched to a gene. CDR3 in amino acids: CASSYRTGNTEAFF. The CDR3 bases are TGTGCCAGCAGTTACAGGACAGGGAACACTGAAGCTTTCTTT.

This clone was observed a few times. The chain carries TRBV19 and TRBJ2-6; the match to TRBD1 covers 7 bases. Unmatched junction bases numbered 5, after V lost 4 bases and J lost 11 bases. The CDR3 is made up of 13 amino acids. Germline lookup yields CDR1 LNHDA and CDR2 SQIVND (reference sequence). The CDR3 nucleotides are TGTGCCAGTAGTAACACAGGGGATCACGTCCTGACTTTC. This translates into CASSNTGDHVLTF.

Comment on this clone: The junction and the germline gene differ at one end; a read error may be behind it. The V and J genes are TRBV19 and TRBJ2-4, with a tentative D call TRBD1 (6 bases). This CDR3 region has 11 residues. The germline V gene has CDR1 LNHDA and CDR2 SQIVND (reference sequence). The CDR3 is CASTDRTRVNF. CDR3 nucleotides: TGTGCCAGTACTGACAGGACAAGGGTGAACTTC.

This chain links TRBV19 with TRBJ1-1; a possible D gene is TRBD1 (5 bases). The V end was cut by 6 bases, the J end by 6 bases, with 20 bases between. The CDR3 is 15 amino acids. Germline V lookup: CDR1 LNHDA, CDR2 SQIVND (reference sequence). The CDR3: CASSPNTGSRAEAFF. DNA of the CDR3: TGTGCCAGTAGCCCGAATACAGGTTCTAGGGCTGAAGCTTTCTTT.

This sequence joins TRBV4-3 and TRBJ2-7; 10 nucleotides agree with TRBD1. Germline values: CDR1 LGHNA, CDR2 YSLEER. The CDR3 loop spans 15 amino acids. V dropped 2 bases and J dropped 4; count of bases not matched to a gene: 5. The CDR3 loop is CASSQRQGARYEQYF. CDR3 DNA sequence: TGCGCCAGCAGCCAAAGACAGGGGGCAAGGTACGAGCAGTACTTC.

The gene calls are TRBV5-1 and TRBJ2-7; D is possibly TRBD2 (6 bases). Germline-derived CDR1 and CDR2 are SGHRS and YFSETQ. The CDR3 loop spans 14 amino acids. The V gene lost 4 bases and the J gene lost 2 bases, with 13 bases spanning the gap. The CDR3 region is CASSPASAAYEQYF. CDR3 sequence (DNA): TGCGCCAGCAGCCCCGCTAGCGCCGCCTACGAGCAGTACTTC.

This sequence joins TRBV28 and TRBJ2-6, with D hard to call. The ends were cut back, 4 bases at V and 0 bases at J, with 10 bases in the middle. Germline-derived CDR1 and CDR2 are MDHEN and SYDVKM. The length of the CDR3 is 16 residues. The CDR3 sequence: CASSSSASSGANVLTF. The CDR3 bases are TGTGCCAGCAGTTCGTCAGCTAGCTCTGGGGCCAACGTCCTGACTTTC.

This clone occurred a few times. The chain combines TRBV19 with TRBJ1-3; 7 bases line up with TRBD1. V dropped 5 bases and J dropped 0; count of bases not matched to a gene: 4. The CDR3 has 15 amino acids. The germline V gene has CDR1 LNHDA and CDR2 SQIVND (reference sequence). CDR3 in amino acids: CASSVTGLSGNTIYF. Here the CDR3 DNA reads TGTGCCAGTAGTGTGACAGGGCTCTCTGGAAACACCATATATTTT.

This clone showed up just once. The V call is TRBV28, the J call TRBJ1-1; possible D gene TRBD1, 5 bases. Trimming took off 3 bases at V and 3 bases at J, with 14 bases between the two ends. The germline gives CDR1 MDHEN, CDR2 SYDVKM. The CDR3 sequence is 15 residues long. The CDR3 coding sequence is TGTGCCAGCAGTTTGAGTGGGGAAGGGGACACTGAAGCTTTCTTT. Its protein is CASSLSGEGDTEAFF. Variable domain in full (rest from reference TRBV28 and TRBJ1-1): DVKVTQSSRYLVKRTGEKVFLECVQDMDHENMFWYRQDPGLGLRLIYFSYDVKMKEKGDIPEGYSVSREKKERFSLILESASTNQTSMYLCASSLSGEGDTEAFFGQGTRLTVV.

The chain carries TRBV7-8 and TRBJ1-2, with no clear D. The CDR3 contains 16 residues. V lost 1 base and J lost 3, with 15 bases in between. Germline-derived CDR1 and CDR2 are SGHVS and FQNEAQ. CDR3 coding DNA: TGTGCCAGCAGCTTAGGAGTGGGGAGCAGATACTATGGCTACACCTTC. Amino acids: CASSLGVGSRYYGYTF.